These T cell receptor beta chains were read from a single sample in a study of CD8 T cells in Susac syndrome. MiXCR was run by TCRdb on the immunoSEQ multiplex PCR reads, yielding one entry per CDR3 protein. The sample includes approximately 220,000 distinct CDR3 sequences, approximately 95% of them seen just once. The sequenced material came from CD4+ T cells from PBMCs. The origin of the receptors is a human donor with multiple sclerosis. Both conserved end residues are part of each CDR3. D genes are given only for firm matches. The size field is filled for only some rows; it gives once, few, many or a size class.

V gene,D gene,J gene,clone size,CDR3 DNA,CDR3 protein
TRBV3-1,NA,TRBJ1-1,once,TGTGCCAGCAGTAAACAGGGCCTCACTGAAGCTTTCTTT,CASSKQGLTEAFF
TRBV23-1,NA,TRBJ2-1,NA,TGCGCCAGCAACGAAAAAGGGAATGAGCAGTTCTTC,CASNEKGNEQFF
TRBV3-1,TRBD1,TRBJ1-2,NA,TGTGCCAGCAGCCAAGGTCCAGGACAGGGAAATGGCTACACCTTC,CASSQGPGQGNGYTF
TRBV5-1,NA,TRBJ2-1,NA,TGCGCCAGCAGCGGCCCCCCGTCGGACGGTGAGCAGTTCTTC,CASSGPPSDGEQFF
TRBV14,NA,TRBJ2-3,NA,TGTGCCAGCAGCCAAGGGAGGGGTGCAGATACGCAGTATTTT,CASSQGRGADTQYF
TRBV5-1,NA,TRBJ2-1,NA,TGCGCCAGCAGCTTGGCCCTAGGCGAGCAGTTCTTC,CASSLALGEQFF
TRBV20-1,NA,TRBJ1-6,NA,TGCAGTGCCATCGTGGGGGAGTGGGGATCACCCCTCCACTTT,CSAIVGEWGSPLHF
TRBV30,NA,TRBJ1-2,NA,TGTGCCTGGAGTGTCCAGCCCTTTGGGTTGGAGGGCTACACCTTC,CAWSVQPFGLEGYTF
TRBV15,TRBD2,TRBJ2-7,NA,TGTGCCACCAGCAGACTAGCGGGGGGAAGCGGTTACTACGAGCAGTACTTC,CATSRLAGGSGYYEQYF
TRBV10-3,NA,TRBJ2-5,NA,TGTGCCATCAGTGAGACTGACCGGGGCACAGGGACCCAGTACTTC,CAISETDRGTGTQYF
TRBV29-1,NA,TRBJ2-3,NA,TGCAGCGTTGCGTCAGAAGCCACAGATACGCAGTATTTT,CSVASEATDTQYF
TRBV15,NA,TRBJ2-7,NA,TGTGCCACCAGCAGAGGGGTACCCTACGAGCAGTACTTC,CATSRGVPYEQYF
TRBV10-3,TRBD1,TRBJ2-4,NA,TGTGCCATCAGCCCACAGGGGGGCAAAAACATTCAGTACTTC,CAISPQGGKNIQYF
TRBV20-1,NA,TRBJ2-1,NA,TGCAGTGCTACGGCGAACAGGGTCAACAATGAGCAGTTCTTC,CSATANRVNNEQFF
TRBV30,NA,TRBJ1-2,NA,TGTGCCTGGATTCCCGGCGGGGGGGTCGGCTACACCTTC,CAWIPGGGVGYTF
TRBV29-1,NA,TRBJ1-4,NA,TGCAGCGTTTCGGGGTCTAATGAAAAACTGTTTTTT,CSVSGSNEKLFF
TRBV2,NA,TRBJ1-5,NA,TGTGCCAGCAGCCCCCAGGGACAGCCCCAGCATTTT,CASSPQGQPQHF
TRBV11-2,NA,TRBJ2-7,NA,TGTGCCAGCAGCAAGCCGGGATTTTACGAGCAGTACTTC,CASSKPGFYEQYF
TRBV3-1,TRBD2,TRBJ2-4,NA,TGTGCCAGCAGCCAAGATCTACTAGCGGGGGACCTAGCCAAAAACATTCAGTACTTC,CASSQDLLAGDLAKNIQYF
TRBV30,NA,TRBJ1-2,NA,TGTGCCTGGAGGGTAAGAGGGGCTGGCTATGGCTACACCTTC,CAWRVRGAGYGYTF
TRBV5-6,TRBD1,TRBJ2-5,NA,TGTGCCAGCAGCATTACAGGGGGAGGAGAGACCCAGTACTTC,CASSITGGGETQYF
TRBV14,NA,TRBJ2-5,NA,TGTGCCAGCAGCCATGGGCTCAGGGGAGAGACCCAGTACTTC,CASSHGLRGETQYF
TRBV14,NA,TRBJ2-3,NA,TGTGCCAGCACCCCGGACAGCGCGCTCACAGATACGCAGTATTTT,CASTPDSALTDTQYF
TRBV29-1,NA,TRBJ1-2,NA,TGCAGCGTTGAAGAACCCGCCGGCAATGGCTACACCTTC,CSVEEPAGNGYTF
TRBV4-2,NA,TRBJ2-3,few,TGTGCCAGCAGCCAATCACGAGGGATGACAGATACGCAGTATTTT,CASSQSRGMTDTQYF
TRBV5-8,NA,TRBJ2-1,NA,TGTGCCAGCAGCGACGGGGGGCGAAATGAGCAGTTCTTC,CASSDGGRNEQFF
TRBV20-1,NA,TRBJ1-1,NA,TGCAGTGCGGCGGGGATATTAAACACTGAAGCTTTCTTT,CSAAGILNTEAFF
TRBV2,NA,TRBJ1-4,NA,TGTGCCAGCAGTCGGGGAGACCCTAATGAAAAACTGTTTTTT,CASSRGDPNEKLFF